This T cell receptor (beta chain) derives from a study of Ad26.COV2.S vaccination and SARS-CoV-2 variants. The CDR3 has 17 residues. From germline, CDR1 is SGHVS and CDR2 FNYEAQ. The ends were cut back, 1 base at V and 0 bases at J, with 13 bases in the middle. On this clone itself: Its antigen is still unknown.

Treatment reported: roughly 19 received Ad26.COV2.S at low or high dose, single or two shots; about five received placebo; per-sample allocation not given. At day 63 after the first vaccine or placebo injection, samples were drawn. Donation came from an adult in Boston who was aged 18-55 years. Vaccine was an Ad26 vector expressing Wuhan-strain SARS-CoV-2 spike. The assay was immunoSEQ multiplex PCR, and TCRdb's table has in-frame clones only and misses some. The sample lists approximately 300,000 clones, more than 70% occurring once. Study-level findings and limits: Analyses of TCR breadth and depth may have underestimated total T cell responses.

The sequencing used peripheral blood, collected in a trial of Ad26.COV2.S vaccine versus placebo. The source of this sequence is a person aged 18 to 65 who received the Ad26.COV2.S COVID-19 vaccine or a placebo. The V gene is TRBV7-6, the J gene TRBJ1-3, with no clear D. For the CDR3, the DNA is TGTGCCAGCAGCTTAGGTGTGGCAGGTACCTCTGGAAACACCATATATTTT. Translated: CASSLGVAGTSGNTIYF.